Presented here are 28 T cell receptor beta chains from one specimen sequenced in a study of blood T cell repertoires in COVID-19. The assay was immunoSEQ multiplex PCR, and TCRdb's table has in-frame clones only and misses some. The table has around 88,000 clones, 80% seen once. The specimen sequenced was peripheral blood. All receptors derive from a man between 45 and 60 years old who had recovered from COVID-19.

CDR3: CASSLSLAGSIYEQYF. The CDR3 DNA reads as TGTGCCAGCAGTTTATCACTAGCGGGTTCTATCTACGAGCAGTACTTC. This sequence joins TRBV27 and TRBJ2-7; 9 positions agree with TRBD2. The CDR3 has 16 amino acids. The trim removed 0 bases at V and 3 bases at J, leaving 6 bases unmatched. CDR1 is MNHEY, CDR2 SMNVEV, per germline (reference sequence).

The chain recombines TRBV5-1 with TRBJ2-7; D may be TRBD2 (6 bases). Trimming removed 5 bases at V and 5 bases at J, with 14 bases between. Germline V gene sequence: CDR1 SGHRS, CDR2 YFSETQ. CDR3 length equals 13 residues. This CDR3 is CASRGLGLNEQYF. For the CDR3, the DNA is TGCGCCAGCAGGGGGCTCGGACTAAACGAGCAGTACTTC. Variable domain in full (rest from reference TRBV5-1 and TRBJ2-7): KAGVTQTPRYLIKTRGQQVTLSCSPISGHRSVSWYQQTPGQGLQFLFEYFSETQRNKGNFPGRFSGRQFSNSRSEMNVSTLELGDSALYLCASRGLGLNEQYFGPGTRLTVT.

V gene TRBV6-2 or TRBV6-3 combines with J gene TRBJ1-1, with 8 bases lining up with TRBD1. CDR1 and CDR2 (germline): MNHEY, SVGEGT. Trimming cost V 2 bases and J 3 bases; bases outside gene matches: 5. The CDR3 is 15 residues long. CDR3 DNA sequence: TGTGCCAGCAGTTACGACGCAGGGGGCTACACTGAAGCTTTCTTT. Translated: CASSYDAGGYTEAFF.

The J gene is TRBJ2-7, the V gene TRBV28, with 10 positions matching TRBD1. This CDR3 is built from 13 residues. The germline V gene encodes CDR1 MDHEN and CDR2 SYDVKM. V gave up 6 bases and J gave up 5 bases; unmatched junction bases: 4. CDR3 coding DNA: TGTGCCAGCAGGTACGACAGGGGGCACGAGCAGTACTTC. Amino acids: CASRYDRGHEQYF.

This sequence joins TRBV30 and TRBJ1-5; 12 nucleotides match TRBD1. This CDR3 contains 19 residues. J gave up 2 bases and V 0 bases, and 11 bases lay outside the gene matches. Germline V gives CDR1 GTSNPN, CDR2 SVGIG (reference sequence). The CDR3 DNA follows: TGTGCCTGGAGTGTAAGCTGGGGACAGGGGGCCGTGGGCAATCAGCCCCAGCATTTT. Encoded protein: CAWSVSWGQGAVGNQPQHF.

The V call is TRBV7-2, the J call TRBJ2-7; the D gene is possibly TRBD1 (7 bases). This CDR3 comprises 17 residues. V shed 5 bases and J shed 5 bases, with 25 bases lying between them. Germline lookup yields CDR1 SGHTA and CDR2 FQGNSA. For the CDR3, the DNA is TGTGCCAGCAGCAGAAAGCTCAGTGGTCAGGGGGGCGACGAGCAGTACTTC. Translated: CASSRKLSGQGGDEQYF.

The rearrangement links TRBV5-4 to TRBJ1-4; D is unresolved. Germline V gene data show CDR1 as SGHNT and CDR2 as YYREEE (reference sequence). The CDR3 length is 16 residues. V was pared by 0 bases and J by 5 bases, with 14 bases between. The CDR3 DNA sequence: TGTGCCAGCAGCTTGGGGGGAGGGCAGCCGAATGAAAAACTGTTTTTT. As protein: CASSLGGGQPNEKLFF.

The CDR3 loop is CASSGTGAIWGYTF. The CDR3 region has the DNA TGCGCCAGCAGCGGAACAGGAGCTATATGGGGCTACACCTTC. V and J are TRBV5-1 and TRBJ1-2; possibly TRBD1 for D (5 bases). This CDR3 is 14 amino acids long. V shed 4 bases and J shed 8 bases, with 18 bases lying between them. CDR1 SGHRS and CDR2 YFSETQ come from the germline V gene.

The V call is TRBV28, the J call TRBJ1-3; 8 bases match TRBD1. The V segment lost 6 bases and the J segment 4 bases; nucleotides outside the gene matches: 5. Germline V CDR1 and CDR2: MDHEN, SYDVKM. CDR3 length: 14 amino acids. CDR3 coding DNA: TGTGCCAGCAGGCCAGGGGGCTCAGGAAACACCATATATTTT. It codes for CASRPGGSGNTIYF. Together with reference TRBV28 and TRBJ1-3, the CDR3 gives the full variable domain: DVKVTQSSRYLVKRTGEKVFLECVQDMDHENMFWYRQDPGLGLRLIYFSYDVKMKEKGDIPEGYSVSREKKERFSLILESASTNQTSMYLCASRPGGSGNTIYFGEGSWLTVV.

V gene TRBV15 combines with J gene TRBJ2-2; no clear D. Germline values: CDR1 LNHNV, CDR2 YYDKDF (reference sequence). Trimming left V 1 base short and J 1 base short, with 7 bases between. The CDR3 is made up of 15 amino acids. The CDR3: CATSRVTVNTGELFF. The CDR3 coding sequence is TGTGCCACCAGCAGAGTCACTGTGAACACCGGGGAGCTGTTTTTT.

The rearrangement uses TRBV5-8 and TRBJ2-1; the D gene is possibly TRBD1 (5 bases). Trimming pared 4 bases from V and 6 bases from J, leaving 17 bases between. Germline CDR1 SGHTS, CDR2 YDEGEE. The CDR3 runs to 15 residues. The CDR3: CASSRSMGRANEQFF. CDR3 DNA: TGTGCCAGCAGCCGTTCGATGGGGCGCGCCAATGAGCAGTTCTTC.

This CDR3 is CATSRVMGHTPMNTEAFF. CDR3 in DNA: TGTGCCACCAGCAGAGTCATGGGACACACTCCTATGAACACTGAAGCTTTCTTT. This chain joins TRBV15 and TRBJ1-1; D is possibly TRBD1 (6 bases). The CDR3 has 18 residues. The V gene lost 1 base and the J gene lost 0 bases, with 18 bases spanning the gap. The germline V gene has CDR1 LNHNV and CDR2 YYDKDF (reference sequence). Full variable domain (missing parts from reference TRBV15 and TRBJ1-1): DAMVIQNPRYQVTQFGKPVTLSCSQTLNHNVMYWYQQKSSQAPKLLFHYYDKDFNNEADTPDNFQSRRPNTSFCFLDIRSPGLGDTAMYLCATSRVMGHTPMNTEAFFGQGTRLTVV.

The chain combines TRBV20-1 with TRBJ2-6; a possible D gene is TRBD2 (6 bases). With 3 bases removed from V and 2 bases from J, the gap between germline ends came to 23 bases. Germline V lookup: CDR1 DFQATT, CDR2 SNEGSKA (reference sequence). This CDR3 contains 19 residues. In DNA form, the CDR3 reads TGCAGTGCTAGTGGGGGATTCGGGCGGGGTGGCACTGGGGCCAACGTCCTGACTTTC. Translation gives CSASGGFGRGGTGANVLTF.

This clone was counted between two and nine times. V and J are TRBV9 and TRBJ2-3; 15 bases fit TRBD2. The junction had 6 bases not matched to a gene; V was cut back by 2 bases and J by 2 bases. The CDR3 has 18 residues. CDR1 SGDLS and CDR2 YYNGEE come from the germline V gene. Here the CDR3 reads CASSVGTSGGTYTDTQYF. DNA for the CDR3: TGTGCCAGCAGCGTTGGGACTAGCGGGGGGACCTACACAGATACGCAGTATTTT.

The J gene is TRBJ2-1, the V gene TRBV24-1; D perhaps matches TRBD1 (5 bases). The germline V and J ends were trimmed by 3 bases and 1 base, with 12 bases remaining between them. CDR1 KGHDR and CDR2 SFDVKD come from the germline V gene. CDR3 length equals 16 residues. In DNA form, the CDR3 reads TGTGCCACCAGTGATCCCTCAGGGAAATCCTACAATGAGCAGTTCTTC. This codes for CATSDPSGKSYNEQFF.

The CDR3 loop reads CASCRVSNQPQHF. CDR3 nucleotide sequence: TGTGCCAGCTGCAGGGTTAGCAATCAGCCCCAGCATTTT. The chain joins TRBV6-6 to TRBJ1-5; weak D call: TRBD1 (5 bases). The ends were cut back, 8 bases at V and 0 bases at J, with 8 bases in the middle. CDR3 length equals 13 residues. Germline-derived CDR1 and CDR2 are MNHNY and SVGAGI (reference sequence).

The chain links TRBV2 to TRBJ2-4; the match to TRBD1 covers 7 bases. V dropped 8 bases and J dropped 9; count of bases not matched to a gene: 7. Germline values: CDR1 SNHLY, CDR2 FYNNEI. The CDR3 is 12 amino acids. The CDR3 sequence: CASRIGTAIQYF. The CDR3 DNA reads TGTGCCAGCCGAATCGGGACAGCCATTCAGTACTTC.

The rearrangement links TRBV7-6 to TRBJ2-6; 8 bases map to TRBD2. This CDR3 contains 19 residues. Per the germline V gene, CDR1 is SGHVS and CDR2 is FNYEAQ. The V segment lost 4 bases and the J segment 0 bases; nucleotides outside the gene matches: 11. The CDR3 sequence: CASSSRVAGIDSGANVLTF. Here the CDR3 DNA reads TGTGCCAGCAGCTCGAGGGTAGCGGGGATAGACTCTGGGGCCAACGTCCTGACTTTC.

The chain uses TRBV18 and TRBJ1-1, with TRBD1 matching 8 bases. With V trimmed by 3 bases and J by 1 base, 4 bases remained unmatched. The CDR3 has 15 amino acids. CDR1 KGHSH and CDR2 LQKENI come from the germline V gene. The CDR3 DNA sequence: TGTGCCAGCTCACCCGGGGGGACAGGGAACACTGAAGCTTTCTTT. Amino acids: CASSPGGTGNTEAFF.

J is TRBJ2-1 and V is TRBV5-1; a weak D match, TRBD1 (5 bases). Between the trimmed V and J ends, which lost 0 bases and 10 bases, there was a span of 17 bases. This CDR3 is built from 15 residues. Germline CDR1 is SGHRS and CDR2 is YFSETQ. The CDR3 sequence: CASSLATAGISEQFF. CDR3 DNA: TGCGCCAGCAGCTTGGCTACCGCAGGGATCAGCGAGCAGTTCTTC.

V is TRBV5-1 and J is TRBJ1-6, with D perhaps TRBD1 (5 bases). The V gene lost 3 bases and the J gene lost 9 bases, with 16 bases spanning the gap. This CDR3 is built from 15 residues. Germline values: CDR1 SGHRS, CDR2 YFSETQ. In DNA, the CDR3 is TGCGCCAGCAGCTCGGGCGGCCAGGGAACTTCACCCCTCCACTTT. This encodes CASSSGGQGTSPLHF.

The rearrangement joins TRBV9 to TRBJ2-2, with TRBD1 identical over 9 bases. The germline V gene has CDR1 SGDLS and CDR2 YYNGEE. The CDR3 is 13 residues long. V lost 3 bases to trimming and J lost 6 bases; unmatched junction nucleotides: 0. For the CDR3, the DNA is TGTGCCAGCAGCGGACAGGGGGCCGGGGAGCTGTTTTTT. As protein: CASSGQGAGELFF.

The chain employs TRBV7-2 and TRBJ2-3, with a weak D call TRBD2 (6 bases). The CDR3 is 13 residues long. V was cut by 5 bases and J by 9 bases, with 15 bases left in between. Germline V lookup: CDR1 SGHTA, CDR2 FQGNSA. Here the CDR3 DNA reads TGTGCCAGCAGCCCTTCCCGGGACTTGACGCAGTATTTT. Its protein is CASSPSRDLTQYF.

J is TRBJ1-1 and V is TRBV3-1 (or the pseudogene TRBV3-2); 10 nucleotides align to TRBD1. The length of the CDR3 is 14 residues. J gave up 3 bases and V 6 bases, and 4 bases lay outside the gene matches. Per the germline V gene, CDR1 is LGHDT and CDR2 is YNNKEL (reference sequence). CDR3 protein: CASSRGQGDTEAFF. DNA for the CDR3: TGTGCCAGCAGTCGCGGACAGGGGGACACTGAAGCTTTCTTT.

V and J are TRBV24-1 and TRBJ2-1; weak D call: TRBD1 (5 bases). This CDR3 is 13 amino acids long. Germline CDR1 is KGHDR and CDR2 is SFDVKD. Trimming removed 5 bases from V and 9 bases from J, with 13 bases in between. The CDR3 nucleotides read TGTGCCACCAGTGCTAAAGACAGAGGTGAGCAGTTCTTC. Encoded protein: CATSAKDRGEQFF.

This sequence joins TRBV28 and TRBJ1-2; D is undetermined. The CDR3 runs 13 residues. Per the germline V gene, CDR1 is MDHEN and CDR2 is SYDVKM. V was cut by 8 bases and J by 2 bases, with 12 bases left in between. CDR3 sequence reads: CASRSEGNYGYTF. CDR3 DNA: TGTGCCAGCCGTTCCGAGGGAAACTATGGCTACACCTTC.

The chain is built from TRBV28 and TRBJ2-1; 7 nucleotides align to TRBD1. Germline trimming cut 5 bases from V and 7 bases from J; bases unmatched to any gene: 14. The CDR3 is made up of 16 amino acids. Germline-derived CDR1 and CDR2 are MDHEN and SYDVKM. CDR3 region: CASSPRDRYSGNEQFF. The CDR3 region has the DNA TGTGCCAGCAGTCCTCGGGACAGATATTCTGGTAATGAGCAGTTCTTC.

This chain connects TRBV6-2 or TRBV6-3 to TRBJ2-7, with 8 bases lining up with TRBD2. Trimming removed 4 bases from V and 7 bases from J; junction bases left unmatched: 12. Germline CDR1 MNHEY, CDR2 SVGEGT. This CDR3 has 15 amino acids. The CDR3 DNA sequence: TGTGCCAGCAGTTCGTTACGGGAGGGCCGACGGGAGCAGTACTTC. Translating gives CASSSLREGRREQYF.